The next 6 T cell receptor beta chains were all read from a single sample in a study of blood T cell repertoires in COVID-19. The table came from immunoSEQ multiplex PCR; TCRdb's copy has only in-frame clones and leaves some out. The repertoire has 250,000 to 350,000 clones, about 90% of them found once; the top ten carry roughly 2.8%. The sample consisted of peripheral blood. The receptors originated from a woman in her thirties with COVID-19, enrolled during active disease.

The chain employs TRBV15 and TRBJ2-6, with D tentatively TRBD1 (6 bases). Trimming cost V 0 bases and J 0 bases, with 15 bases left between them. The CDR3 covers 19 residues. The germline V gene encodes CDR1 LNHNV and CDR2 YYDKDF (reference sequence). CDR3 bases: TGTGCCACCAGCAGAGACCCCCGAACAGGGTCCTCTGGGGCCAACGTCCTGACTTTC. Amino acid sequence: CATSRDPRTGSSGANVLTF.

V and J are TRBV11-2 and TRBJ1-2; no clear D. V was cut by 1 base and J by 8 bases, with 11 bases left in between. The germline V gene has CDR1 SGHAT and CDR2 FQNNGV. This CDR3 comprises 13 residues. The CDR3 is CASSLAGGKGYTF. CDR3 in DNA: TGTGCCAGCAGCTTAGCAGGCGGGAAGGGCTACACCTTC.

The gene calls are TRBV11-1 and TRBJ1-5, with D maybe TRBD1 (5 bases). The CDR3 covers 15 residues. Trimming cost V 5 bases and J 2 bases, with 13 bases left between them. CDR1 is SGHAT and CDR2 is FQDESV in the germline V gene (reference sequence). The CDR3 bases are TGTGCCAGCAGCGCCACGACGGGGGGCAATCAGCCCCAGCATTTT. Amino acids: CASSATTGGNQPQHF.

The CDR3 coding sequence is TGCGCCAGCAGTGATCCCGGGACTAGCAGAGCCTACGAGCAGTACTTC. Its protein product is CASSDPGTSRAYEQYF. V and J are TRBV10-2 and TRBJ2-7, with 9 bases aligning to TRBD2. Germline lookup yields CDR1 WSHSY and CDR2 SAAADI. The CDR3 has 16 residues. V was pared by 3 bases and J by 2 bases, with 8 bases of the junction left unmatched.

This chain links TRBV5-8 with TRBJ1-5; D gene ambiguous. Germline V CDR1 and CDR2: SGHTS, YDEGEE. This CDR3 comprises 16 residues. V lost 0 bases to trimming and J lost 6 bases, with 16 bases between them. The CDR3 reads CASSLVGPRSGQPQHF. CDR3 bases: TGTGCCAGCAGCTTGGTAGGGCCAAGGAGCGGTCAGCCCCAGCATTTT.

In DNA form, the CDR3 reads TGTGCCAGCAGCGTAGTTTCTAGCGGGGGGGGCTCCTACAATGAGCAGTTCTTC. Translating gives CASSVVSSGGGSYNEQFF. The gene calls are TRBV9 and TRBJ2-1; 12 bases are shared with TRBD2. The germline CDR1 and CDR2 sequences are SGDLS and YYNGEE. V trimming: 0 bases; J trimming: 0 bases; junction bases outside the gene matches: 4. The CDR3 is made up of 18 amino acids.